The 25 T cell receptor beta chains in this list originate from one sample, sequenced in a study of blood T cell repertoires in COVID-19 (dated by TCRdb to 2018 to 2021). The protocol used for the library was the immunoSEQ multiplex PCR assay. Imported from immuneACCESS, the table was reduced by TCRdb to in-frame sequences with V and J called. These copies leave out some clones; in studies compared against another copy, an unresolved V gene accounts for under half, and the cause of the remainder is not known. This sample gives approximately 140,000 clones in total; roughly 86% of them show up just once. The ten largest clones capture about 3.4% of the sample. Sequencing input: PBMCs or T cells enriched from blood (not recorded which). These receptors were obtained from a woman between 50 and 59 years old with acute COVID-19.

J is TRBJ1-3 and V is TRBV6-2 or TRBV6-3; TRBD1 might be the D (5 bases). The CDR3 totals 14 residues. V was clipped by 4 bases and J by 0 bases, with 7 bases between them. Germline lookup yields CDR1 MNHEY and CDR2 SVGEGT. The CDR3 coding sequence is TGTGCCAGCAGTTGGACAACCTCTGGAAACACCATATATTTT. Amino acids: CASSWTTSGNTIYF.

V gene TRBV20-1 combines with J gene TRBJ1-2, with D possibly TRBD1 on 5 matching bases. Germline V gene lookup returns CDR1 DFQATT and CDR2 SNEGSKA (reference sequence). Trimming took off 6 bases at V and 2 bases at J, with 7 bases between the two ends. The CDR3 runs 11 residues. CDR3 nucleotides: TGCAGTGCGCGGGACAACTATGGCTACACCTTC. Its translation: CSARDNYGYTF.

The CDR3 region has the DNA TGTGCCAGCAGCTTAATGGCAGGGGTAGGCAATGAGCAGTTCTTC. Its translation is CASSLMAGVGNEQFF. The genes are TRBV11-3 and TRBJ2-1, with a possible D match to TRBD1 (6 bases). The V end lost 2 bases, the J end lost 6 bases, and 14 bases lay between the germline ends. This CDR3 is built from 15 residues. Germline V gives CDR1 SGHNT, CDR2 YENEEA.

CDR3 sequence (DNA): TGCGCCAGCAGCCTGGACCCGGAGAGCTACGAGCAGTACTTC. The encoded protein is CASSLDPESYEQYF. The rearrangement links TRBV5-1 to TRBJ2-7; D unclear. Germline V gene data show CDR1 as SGHRS and CDR2 as YFSETQ. Trimming stripped 4 bases from V and 3 bases from J, with 14 bases between. This CDR3 comprises 14 residues. Drawing the rest from reference TRBV5-1 and TRBJ2-7, the complete variable domain is KAGVTQTPRYLIKTRGQQVTLSCSPISGHRSVSWYQQTPGQGLQFLFEYFSETQRNKGNFPGRFSGRQFSNSRSEMNVSTLELGDSALYLCASSLDPESYEQYFGPGTRLTVT.

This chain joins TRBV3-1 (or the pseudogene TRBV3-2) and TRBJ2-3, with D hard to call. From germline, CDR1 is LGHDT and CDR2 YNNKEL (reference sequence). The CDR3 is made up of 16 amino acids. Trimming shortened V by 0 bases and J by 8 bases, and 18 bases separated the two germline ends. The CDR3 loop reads CASSQDIRPRQRTQYF. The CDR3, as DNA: TGTGCCAGCAGCCAAGATATCCGCCCCCGGCAGCGTACGCAGTATTTT.

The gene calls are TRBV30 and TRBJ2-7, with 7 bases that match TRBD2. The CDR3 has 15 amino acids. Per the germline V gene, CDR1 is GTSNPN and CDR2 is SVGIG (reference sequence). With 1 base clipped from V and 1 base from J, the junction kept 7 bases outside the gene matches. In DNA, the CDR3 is TGTGCCTGGAGTGCCTCTAGCGGACTTTCCTACGAGCAGTACTTC. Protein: CAWSASSGLSYEQYF.

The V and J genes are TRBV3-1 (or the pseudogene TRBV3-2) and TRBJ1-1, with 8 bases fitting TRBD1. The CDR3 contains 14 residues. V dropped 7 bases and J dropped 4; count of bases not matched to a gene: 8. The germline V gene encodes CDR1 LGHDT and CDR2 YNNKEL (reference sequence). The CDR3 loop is CASIPTGAGTEAFF. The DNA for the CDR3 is TGTGCCAGCATCCCGACAGGGGCTGGCACTGAAGCTTTCTTT.

The CDR3 region has the DNA TGTGCCAGCAGCCCGCAGACAGAGAACTATGGCTACACCTTC. Residues: CASSPQTENYGYTF. The gene calls are TRBV9 and TRBJ1-2; possibly TRBD1 for D (5 bases). This CDR3 has 14 amino acids. V shed 4 bases and J shed 2 bases, with 12 bases lying between them. CDR1 and CDR2 from the germline V gene are SGDLS and YYNGEE.

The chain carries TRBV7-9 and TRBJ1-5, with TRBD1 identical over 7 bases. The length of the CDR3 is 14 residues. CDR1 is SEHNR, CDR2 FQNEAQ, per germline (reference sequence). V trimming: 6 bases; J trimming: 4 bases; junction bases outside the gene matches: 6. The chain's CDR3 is CASRDQGDNQPQHF. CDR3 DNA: TGTGCCAGCAGGGATCAGGGGGATAATCAGCCCCAGCATTTT.

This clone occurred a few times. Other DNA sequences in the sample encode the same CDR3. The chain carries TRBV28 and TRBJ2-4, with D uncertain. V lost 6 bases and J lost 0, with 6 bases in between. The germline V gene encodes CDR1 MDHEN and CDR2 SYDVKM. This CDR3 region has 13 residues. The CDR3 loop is CASRQRAKNIQYF. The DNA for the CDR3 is TGTGCCAGCAGACAGAGAGCCAAAAACATTCAGTACTTC.

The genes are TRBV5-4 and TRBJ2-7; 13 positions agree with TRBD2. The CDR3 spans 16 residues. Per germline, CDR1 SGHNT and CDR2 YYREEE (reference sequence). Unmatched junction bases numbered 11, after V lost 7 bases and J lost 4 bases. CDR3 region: CASGRRTSGSTYEQYF. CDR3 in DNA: TGTGCCAGCGGGCGGCGGACTAGCGGGAGTACTTACGAGCAGTACTTC.

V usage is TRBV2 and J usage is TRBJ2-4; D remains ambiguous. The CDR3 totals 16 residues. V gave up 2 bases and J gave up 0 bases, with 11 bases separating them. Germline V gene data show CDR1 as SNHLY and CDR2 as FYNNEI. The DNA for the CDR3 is TGTGCCAGCAGTGAATCAGGCCAACTAGCCAAAAACATTCAGTACTTC. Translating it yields CASSESGQLAKNIQYF.

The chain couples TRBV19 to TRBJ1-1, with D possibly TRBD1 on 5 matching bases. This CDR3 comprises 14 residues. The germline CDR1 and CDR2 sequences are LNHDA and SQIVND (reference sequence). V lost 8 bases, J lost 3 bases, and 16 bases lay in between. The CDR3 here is CASLVDSFDTEAFF. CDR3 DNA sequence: TGTGCCAGTCTAGTCGACAGTTTCGACACTGAAGCTTTCTTT.

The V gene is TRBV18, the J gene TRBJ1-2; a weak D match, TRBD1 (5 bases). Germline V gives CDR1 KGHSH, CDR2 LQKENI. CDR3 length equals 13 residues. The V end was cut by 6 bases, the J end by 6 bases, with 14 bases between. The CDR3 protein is CASSRRQNDGYTF. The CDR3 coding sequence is TGTGCCAGCTCCCGCAGACAGAATGATGGCTACACCTTC.

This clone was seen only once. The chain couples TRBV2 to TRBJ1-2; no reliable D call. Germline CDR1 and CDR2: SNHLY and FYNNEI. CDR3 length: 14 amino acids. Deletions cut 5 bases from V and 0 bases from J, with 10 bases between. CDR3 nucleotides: TGTGCCAGCAGTATCCGGGGAGCTAACTATGGCTACACCTTC. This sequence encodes CASSIRGANYGYTF.

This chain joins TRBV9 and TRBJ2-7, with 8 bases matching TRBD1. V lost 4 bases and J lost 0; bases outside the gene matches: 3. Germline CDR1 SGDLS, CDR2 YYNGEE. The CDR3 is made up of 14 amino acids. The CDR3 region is CASSRQGSSYEQYF. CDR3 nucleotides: TGTGCCAGCAGCCGACAGGGGAGCTCCTACGAGCAGTACTTC.

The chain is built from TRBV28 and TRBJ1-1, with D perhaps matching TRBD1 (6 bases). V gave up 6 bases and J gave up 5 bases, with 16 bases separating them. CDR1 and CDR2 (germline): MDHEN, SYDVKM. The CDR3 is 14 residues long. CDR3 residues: CASRAGGAATEAFF. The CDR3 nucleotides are TGTGCCAGCAGGGCTGGGGGGGCGGCGACTGAAGCTTTCTTT.

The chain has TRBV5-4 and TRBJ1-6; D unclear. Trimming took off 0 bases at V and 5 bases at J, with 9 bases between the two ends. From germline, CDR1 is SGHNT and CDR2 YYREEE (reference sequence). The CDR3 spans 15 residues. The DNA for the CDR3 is TGTGCCAGCAGCTTGGTACAAGAACATAATTCACCCCTCCACTTT. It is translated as CASSLVQEHNSPLHF.

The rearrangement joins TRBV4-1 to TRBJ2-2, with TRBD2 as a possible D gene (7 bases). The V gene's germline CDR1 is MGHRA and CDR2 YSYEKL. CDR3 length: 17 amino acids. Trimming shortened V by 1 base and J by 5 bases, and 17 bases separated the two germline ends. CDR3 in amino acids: CASSQVGRRGGTGELFF. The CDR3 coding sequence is TGCGCCAGCAGCCAAGTCGGACGGAGGGGGGGGACCGGGGAGCTGTTTTTT.

CDR3 nucleotides: TGCGCCAGCAGCTGGGGGACTAGCGGGAGCGCGGAGACCCAGTACTTC. The encoded protein is CASSWGTSGSAETQYF. The V and J genes are TRBV5-1 and TRBJ2-5; TRBD2 matches 14 bases. V was pared by 3 bases and J by 5 bases, with 6 bases of the junction left unmatched. From germline, CDR1 is SGHRS and CDR2 YFSETQ. CDR3 length: 16 residues.

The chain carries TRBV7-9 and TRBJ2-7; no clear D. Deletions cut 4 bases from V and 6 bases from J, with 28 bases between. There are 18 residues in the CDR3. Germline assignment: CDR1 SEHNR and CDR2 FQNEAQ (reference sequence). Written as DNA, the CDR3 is TGTGCCAGCAGCTGGGCAGCTCCCAGCAGCTATGCTCCTGGCGAGCAGTACTTC. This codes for CASSWAAPSSYAPGEQYF.

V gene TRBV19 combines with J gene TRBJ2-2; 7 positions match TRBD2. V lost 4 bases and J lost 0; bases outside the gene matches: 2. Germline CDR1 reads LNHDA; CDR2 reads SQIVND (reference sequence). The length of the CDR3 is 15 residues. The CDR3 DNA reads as TGTGCCAGTAGTAGAGGACTAGCGAACACCGGGGAGCTGTTTTTT. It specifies CASSRGLANTGELFF.

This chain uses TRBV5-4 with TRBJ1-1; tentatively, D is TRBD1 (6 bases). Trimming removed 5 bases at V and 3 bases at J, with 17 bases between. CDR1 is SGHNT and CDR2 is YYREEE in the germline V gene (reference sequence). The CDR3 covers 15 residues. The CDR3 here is CASRITGRGDTEAFF. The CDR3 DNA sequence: TGTGCCAGCAGGATTACAGGGCGAGGCGACACTGAAGCTTTCTTT.

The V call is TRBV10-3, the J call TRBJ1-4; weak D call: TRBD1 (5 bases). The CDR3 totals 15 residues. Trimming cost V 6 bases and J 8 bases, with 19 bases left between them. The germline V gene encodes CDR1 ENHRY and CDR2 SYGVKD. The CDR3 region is CAISPAEGMREKLFF. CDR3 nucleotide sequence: TGTGCCATCAGCCCGGCGGAGGGGATGCGAGAAAAACTGTTTTTT.

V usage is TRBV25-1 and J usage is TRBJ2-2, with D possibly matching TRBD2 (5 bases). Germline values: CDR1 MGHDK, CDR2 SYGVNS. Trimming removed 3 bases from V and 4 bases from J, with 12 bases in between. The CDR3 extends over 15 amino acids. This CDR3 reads CASSEPTGITGELFF. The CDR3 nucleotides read TGTGCCAGCAGTGAGCCGACGGGAATCACCGGGGAGCTGTTTTTT.